This entry describes one TCR beta chain. Genomic DNA of every subset was divided equally among multiple immunoSEQ plates. Clones were sequenced by immunoSEQ multiplex PCR, and TCRdb holds only the in-frame ones, with some missing. The data contain some 2.3 million clones, about 92% of them singletons. Germline CDR1 and CDR2: SGHRS and YFSETQ. V was pared by 1 base and J by 7 bases, with 11 bases between. The CDR3 runs 13 residues. The data are from a study of shared clonotypes between healthy human individuals. The wider study: CD4 naive cells filled three plates per donor, CD4 memory three, CD8 naive two and CD8 memory one.

The receptor's source is a man younger than 35 in good health. Some clones in this sample may be carry-over from other donors' samples. The chain joins TRBV5-1 to TRBJ2-5, with D unclear. Sequenced input: naive CD4+ T cells from PBMCs. Subset of the sample: CD45RA+ positively selected. The CDR3 loop is CASSLLASRTQYF. CDR3 DNA: TGCGCCAGCAGCTTGTTGGCCTCACGGACCCAGTACTTC.